The 26 T cell receptor beta chains in this list originate from one sample, sequenced in a study of blood T cell repertoires in COVID-19. Libraries were prepared by immunoSEQ multiplex PCR; TCRdb keeps only in-frame clonotypes and omits some of them. The data show approximately 390,000 clones, roughly 86% seen once. The sequenced sample was peripheral blood. The receptors derive from a woman between 55 and 75 years old with COVID-19, enrolled during active disease.

This clone was observed a single time. The CDR3 spells CASSPGGVGTEAFF. CDR3 in DNA: TGTGCCAGCAGTCCAGGGGGAGTGGGGACTGAAGCTTTCTTT. The chain combines TRBV28 with TRBJ1-1; 7 positions agree with TRBD1. V lost 5 bases, J lost 5 bases, and 8 bases stayed unmatched. The CDR3 extends over 14 amino acids. The V gene's germline CDR1 is MDHEN and CDR2 SYDVKM.

This clone was seen only a few times. The rearrangement uses TRBV28 and TRBJ1-2, with TRBD1 matching 7 bases. V gave up 0 bases and J gave up 8 bases; unmatched junction bases: 12. Germline V gene lookup returns CDR1 MDHEN and CDR2 SYDVKM. This CDR3 is 16 amino acids long. The CDR3 spells CASSLWGDSPEGGYTF. DNA for the CDR3: TGTGCCAGCAGTTTATGGGGGGACAGTCCCGAGGGGGGCTACACCTTC.

This clone appeared a single time. The gene calls are TRBV19 and TRBJ2-4, with a weak D call TRBD2 (7 bases). Germline V gene sequence: CDR1 LNHDA, CDR2 SQIVND (reference sequence). The V end lost 4 bases, the J end lost 5 bases, and 15 bases lay between the germline ends. The CDR3 extends over 15 amino acids. This CDR3 is CASSKSRGAENIQYF. The CDR3 DNA sequence: TGTGCCAGTAGTAAGTCTCGGGGGGCGGAAAACATTCAGTACTTC. The variable domain in full, with the rest retrieved from reference TRBV19 and TRBJ2-4, is DGGITQSPKYLFRKEGQNVTLSCEQNLNHDAMYWYRQDPGQGLRLIYYSQIVNDFQKGDIAEGYSVSREKKESFPLTVTSAQKNPTAFYLCASSKSRGAENIQYFGAGTRLSVL.

The rearrangement uses TRBV11-3 and TRBJ2-1; D uncertain. V shed 0 bases and J shed 6 bases, with 9 bases lying between them. This CDR3 region has 14 residues. In germline, CDR1 is SGHNT, CDR2 YENEEA. The CDR3 region has the DNA TGTGCCAGCAGCTTAGACAGTAGACTCAATGAGCAGTTCTTC. The encoded protein is CASSLDSRLNEQFF.

Concerning this clone itself: This specimen includes other DNA sequences encoding the same CDR3. V gene TRBV5-1 combines with J gene TRBJ1-1; no reliable D call. With 0 bases removed from V and 2 bases from J, the gap between germline ends came to 8 bases. Germline loops: CDR1 SGHRS, CDR2 YFSETQ. This CDR3 is 14 amino acids long. The CDR3 region has the DNA TGCGCCAGCAGCTTGGGGCAGACTAACACTGAAGCTTTCTTT. Translating gives CASSLGQTNTEAFF. The full variable domain, rest sourced from reference TRBV5-1 and TRBJ1-1, is KAGVTQTPRYLIKTRGQQVTLSCSPISGHRSVSWYQQTPGQGLQFLFEYFSETQRNKGNFPGRFSGRQFSNSRSEMNVSTLELGDSALYLCASSLGQTNTEAFFGQGTRLTVV.

The chain carries TRBV27 and TRBJ1-4; TRBD1 aligns across 7 bases. The CDR3 extends over 17 amino acids. Germline trimming cut 5 bases from V and 2 bases from J; bases unmatched to any gene: 11. The germline V gene has CDR1 MNHEY and CDR2 SMNVEV (reference sequence). DNA for the CDR3: TGTGCCAGCAGTCCTAGACAGGGTGAAGGGACTAATGAAAAACTGTTTTTT. Translated: CASSPRQGEGTNEKLFF.

The chain has TRBV7-8 and TRBJ1-4, with D tentatively TRBD1 (6 bases). This CDR3 is 16 amino acids long. V shed 1 base and J shed 7 bases, with 16 bases lying between them. Germline V gives CDR1 SGHVS, CDR2 FQNEAQ. In DNA form, the CDR3 reads TGTGCCAGCAGCTTAGAGTACCAGGGGCGAGGTGAAAAACTGTTTTTT. Amino acids: CASSLEYQGRGEKLFF.

The V gene is TRBV4-2, the J gene TRBJ1-3; no clear D. The CDR3 is 17 amino acids. Deletions cut 3 bases from V and 1 base from J, with 16 bases between. Germline CDR1 LGHNA, CDR2 YNFKEQ. As DNA, the CDR3 is TGTGCCAGCAGCCAGTATATGGCCGGAGCATCTGGAAACACCATATATTTT. Translation: CASSQYMAGASGNTIYF.

The V call is TRBV9, the J call TRBJ1-4, with 7 positions matching TRBD1. V shed 3 bases and J 8 bases; nucleotides not matched to a gene: 10. Germline CDR1 is SGDLS and CDR2 is YYNGEE. The CDR3 loop spans 15 amino acids. The chain's CDR3 is CASSGEGARREKLFF. The CDR3 DNA reads as TGTGCCAGCAGCGGAGAGGGGGCCCGTCGGGAAAAACTGTTTTTT.

CDR3 in amino acids: CASSLEQGITEAFF. In DNA, the CDR3 is TGCGCCAGCAGCTTGGAACAGGGGATCACTGAAGCTTTCTTT. The chain combines TRBV5-1 with TRBJ1-1, with TRBD1 identical over 7 bases. CDR1 SGHRS and CDR2 YFSETQ come from the germline V gene. V shed 0 bases and J 4 bases; nucleotides not matched to a gene: 3. The CDR3 totals 14 residues. Combining the CDR3 with reference TRBV5-1 and TRBJ1-1 gives the whole variable domain KAGVTQTPRYLIKTRGQQVTLSCSPISGHRSVSWYQQTPGQGLQFLFEYFSETQRNKGNFPGRFSGRQFSNSRSEMNVSTLELGDSALYLCASSLEQGITEAFFGQGTRLTVV.

The rearrangement uses TRBV5-1 and TRBJ2-7, with D perhaps matching TRBD1 (5 bases). Trimming pared 4 bases from V and 1 base from J, leaving 12 bases between. The CDR3 loop spans 14 amino acids. Germline V lookup: CDR1 SGHRS, CDR2 YFSETQ. Here the CDR3 reads CASSLGHLSYEQYF. As DNA, the CDR3 is TGCGCCAGCAGCCTCGGACACCTGTCCTACGAGCAGTACTTC.

The gene calls are TRBV5-5 and TRBJ2-7, with TRBD2 matching over 8 bases. The CDR3 is 15 amino acids. V dropped 1 base and J dropped 3; count of bases not matched to a gene: 6. CDR1 and CDR2 from the germline V gene are SGHKS and YYEKEE (reference sequence). In DNA, the CDR3 is TGTGCCAGCAGCTTGTTAGCGGGAACAAGCTACGAGCAGTACTTC. Translated: CASSLLAGTSYEQYF.

Of note for this clone: In the same sample, other DNA sequences code for this CDR3. The rearrangement uses TRBV19 and TRBJ1-5, with unresolved D. V lost 1 base, J lost 2 bases, and 6 bases lay in between. The CDR3 contains 14 residues. Germline V gene data show CDR1 as LNHDA and CDR2 as SQIVND (reference sequence). In DNA form, the CDR3 reads TGTGCCAGTAGTATAGGACGGGGCAATCAGCCCCAGCATTTT. Amino acids: CASSIGRGNQPQHF.

The J gene is TRBJ2-5, the V gene TRBV15, with 12 bases aligning to TRBD2. The V gene end was trimmed by 5 bases and the J gene end by 0 bases; junction bases not matched to a gene: 10. CDR3 length equals 18 residues. Germline loops: CDR1 LNHNV, CDR2 YYDKDF (reference sequence). CDR3: CATSAGLAGPRYQETQYF. Here the CDR3 DNA reads TGTGCCACCAGCGCGGGACTAGCGGGCCCCCGGTACCAAGAGACCCAGTACTTC.

The chain couples TRBV28 to TRBJ1-2; D gene ambiguous. The V end was cut by 5 bases, the J end by 6 bases, with 13 bases between. There are 13 residues in the CDR3. CDR1 MDHEN and CDR2 SYDVKM come from the germline V gene. The CDR3 sequence is CASSPPRWDGYTF. For the CDR3, the DNA is TGTGCCAGCAGTCCCCCCAGGTGGGATGGCTACACCTTC.

The rearrangement links TRBV19 to TRBJ1-5, with a weak D call TRBD1 (6 bases). The V and J ends lost 0 bases and 0 bases respectively, with 18 bases between them. Germline V CDR1 and CDR2: LNHDA, SQIVND (reference sequence). The CDR3 spans 19 residues. For the CDR3, the DNA is TGTGCCAGTAGTATAGATCCCAACAGGGTTTGGGGTAGCAATCAGCCCCAGCATTTT. Translating gives CASSIDPNRVWGSNQPQHF.

This chain connects TRBV18 to TRBJ1-2, with D unresolved. Trimming took off 6 bases at V and 3 bases at J, with 14 bases between the two ends. This CDR3 contains 14 residues. Per germline, CDR1 KGHSH and CDR2 LQKENI. The CDR3 DNA follows: TGTGCCAGCTCTCTTCCTGGCGGCCACTATGGCTACACCTTC. It translates to CASSLPGGHYGYTF.

J is TRBJ1-4 and V is TRBV2, with TRBD1 as a possible D gene (6 bases). From germline, CDR1 is SNHLY and CDR2 FYNNEI. The ends were cut back, 1 base at V and 8 bases at J, with 11 bases in the middle. The CDR3 is 14 amino acids. The CDR3 is CASSEEQGGEKLFF. The CDR3 bases are TGTGCCAGCAGTGAAGAACAGGGTGGAGAAAAACTGTTTTTT.

The CDR3 protein is CASSLGGGSQETQYF. Written as DNA, the CDR3 is TGTGCCAGCAGCTTGGGCGGGGGATCACAAGAGACCCAGTACTTC. The chain carries TRBV7-3 and TRBJ2-5; 7 bases fit TRBD2. Per the germline V gene, CDR1 is SGHTA and CDR2 is FQGTGA. The CDR3 extends over 15 amino acids. V was clipped by 3 bases and J by 2 bases; unmatched bases: 6.

The V call is TRBV4-1, the J call TRBJ2-1, with a weak D call TRBD1 (6 bases). V was clipped by 3 bases and J by 5 bases, with 11 bases between them. The CDR3 runs 14 residues. Germline-derived CDR1 and CDR2 are MGHRA and YSYEKL. As DNA, the CDR3 is TGCGCCAGCAGCCACCAGGGGTGGGACAATGAGCAGTTCTTC. Translating it yields CASSHQGWDNEQFF.

The J gene is TRBJ2-7, the V gene TRBV2, with TRBD1 as a possible D gene (6 bases). Trimming cost V 1 base and J 3 bases, with 13 bases left between them. This CDR3 has 15 residues. CDR1 and CDR2 (germline): SNHLY, FYNNEI. The CDR3 loop is CASSEGRGPLYEQYF. CDR3 in DNA: TGTGCCAGCAGTGAAGGCAGGGGCCCCCTCTACGAGCAGTACTTC.

This chain uses TRBV6-5 with TRBJ1-3; TRBD1 matches at 8 bases. The CDR3 runs to 13 residues. V shed 7 bases and J 7 bases; nucleotides not matched to a gene: 6. Germline loops: CDR1 MNHEY, CDR2 SVGAGI. As DNA, the CDR3 is TGTGCCAGCAATCCTACAGGGGGGAACACCATATATTTT. It codes for CASNPTGGNTIYF.

The chain uses TRBV5-1 and TRBJ2-2; tentative D call: TRBD1 (6 bases). The germline V gene encodes CDR1 SGHRS and CDR2 YFSETQ. CDR3 size: 15 residues. Trimming cost V 4 bases and J 4 bases, with 14 bases left between them. The CDR3: CASSLSDRSTGELFF. The CDR3 DNA is TGCGCCAGCAGCCTTTCTGACAGGAGCACCGGGGAGCTGTTTTTT. Full variable domain (rest looked up from reference TRBV5-1 and TRBJ2-2): KAGVTQTPRYLIKTRGQQVTLSCSPISGHRSVSWYQQTPGQGLQFLFEYFSETQRNKGNFPGRFSGRQFSNSRSEMNVSTLELGDSALYLCASSLSDRSTGELFFGEGSRLTVL.

V gene TRBV19 combines with J gene TRBJ2-1, with 9 bases matching TRBD1. With V trimmed by 6 bases and J by 7 bases, 16 bases remained unmatched. This CDR3 has 17 residues. Germline lookup yields CDR1 LNHDA and CDR2 SQIVND (reference sequence). The CDR3 DNA reads as TGTGCCAGTAGGGGAACTACAGGGGGCAGTCTATGGAATGAGCAGTTCTTC. Amino acids: CASRGTTGGSLWNEQFF.

The chain has TRBV7-3 and TRBJ1-3, with D possibly TRBD1 on 6 matching bases. Germline assignment: CDR1 SGHTA and CDR2 FQGTGA. The germline V and J ends were trimmed by 2 bases and 2 bases, with 10 bases remaining between them. The CDR3 has 15 residues. Here the CDR3 DNA reads TGTGCCAGCAGCTTAGAGGCAGGGGCTGGAAACACCATATATTTT. It encodes CASSLEAGAGNTIYF.

The J gene is TRBJ1-1, the V gene TRBV19, with TRBD1 as a possible D gene (6 bases). Germline V gene sequence: CDR1 LNHDA, CDR2 SQIVND (reference sequence). The V end was cut by 1 base, the J end by 5 bases, with 11 bases between. The CDR3 has 14 amino acids. In DNA form, the CDR3 reads TGTGCCAGTAGTATAGGTCAGGGGTGGACTGAAGCTTTCTTT. Translating gives CASSIGQGWTEAFF.